This passage covers 32 T cell receptor beta chains from one sample sequenced in a study of blood T cells in healthy people across ages. With a J-beta primer mix and a sample-barcoded 5' primer, a second PCR ran 7 to 11 cycles. MiXCR was run by TCRdb on the 5' RACE reads, yielding one entry per CDR3 protein. The table includes around 1,500,000 distinct CDR3 sequences, about 40% detected once. Sequenced input: blood. These receptors originate from a young woman in good health.

This clonotype came up a few times. The V call is TRBV3-1, the J call TRBJ1-4, with a possible D match to TRBD1 (5 bases). CDR1 and CDR2 from the germline V gene are LGHDT and YNNKEL (reference sequence). This CDR3 has 15 residues. V was shortened by 4 bases and J by 6 bases, with 15 bases between the two germline ends. The CDR3 DNA sequence: TGTGCCAGCAGCCCCCAACCGGGACTGTATGAAAAACTGTTTTTT. Residues: CASSPQPGLYEKLFF.

This chain uses TRBV6-5 with TRBJ1-1; D is possibly TRBD1 (5 bases). The CDR3 consists of 21 residues. CDR1 MNHEY and CDR2 SVGAGI come from the germline V gene. Trimming shortened V by 2 bases and J by 3 bases, and 31 bases separated the two germline ends. CDR3 protein: CASSYDPTVYVPGDGDTEAFF. As DNA, the CDR3 is TGTGCCAGCAGTTACGATCCTACTGTATACGTTCCCGGGGACGGAGACACTGAAGCTTTCTTT.

Points on this clonotype: This sequence may be a read error, since a much larger clone differs from it by one base. The chain is built from TRBV29-1 and TRBJ2-4; the D is unclear. CDR3 length: 14 residues. V was shortened by 5 bases and J by 0 bases, with 11 bases between the two germline ends. Germline lookup yields CDR1 SQVTM and CDR2 ANQGSEA. CDR3 DNA: TGCAGCGTTTACCGAAGTCTAGCCAAAAACATTCAGTACTTC. Translated, it gives CSVYRSLAKNIQYF.

Points on this clonotype: Sequence at one end of the junction differs from germline and may be a read error. The chain couples TRBV20-1 to TRBJ1-2; D possibly corresponds to TRBD1 (5 bases). CDR1 DFQATT and CDR2 SNEGSKA come from the germline V gene (reference sequence). The CDR3 contains 13 residues. The CDR3 coding sequence is TGCAGTGCTAGAGAATACGGGGACTATGGCTATACCTTC. This sequence encodes CSAREYGDYGYTF.

The rearrangement joins TRBV7-9 to TRBJ2-1, with D possibly matching TRBD2 (6 bases). The V end lost 2 bases, the J end lost 10 bases, and 12 bases lay between the germline ends. Germline CDR1 reads SEHNR; CDR2 reads FQNEAQ (reference sequence). This CDR3 has 13 amino acids. DNA of the CDR3: TGTGCCAGCAGCTTATTCCCCAGCGGGGAGCAGTTCTTC. Translated: CASSLFPSGEQFF.

The CDR3 DNA sequence: TGTGCCAGCAGCGGCGACAGAGACAATGGCTACACCTTC. Translating it yields CASSGDRDNGYTF. The genes are TRBV9 and TRBJ1-2, with D tentatively TRBD1 (5 bases). Germline CDR1 SGDLS, CDR2 YYNGEE. The CDR3 extends over 13 amino acids. V was clipped by 3 bases and J by 6 bases, with 12 bases between them.

The J gene is TRBJ2-2, the V gene TRBV6-5; TRBD2 agrees at 14 bases. Germline CDR1 MNHEY, CDR2 SVGAGI. The CDR3 sequence is 19 residues long. Trimming removed 4 bases from V and 5 bases from J; junction bases left unmatched: 12. CDR3 DNA: TGTGCCAGCAGTTCCACTCCGGCGACTAGCGGGGGGGTTACCGGGGAGCTGTTTTTT. It is translated as CASSSTPATSGGVTGELFF.

V is TRBV7-2 and J is TRBJ2-1; 9 nucleotides agree with TRBD2. CDR1 is SGHTA and CDR2 is FQGNSA in the germline V gene. The length of the CDR3 is 14 residues. V was pared by 5 bases and J by 9 bases, with 8 bases of the junction left unmatched. The CDR3 reads CASSLGLAGSEQFF. DNA of the CDR3: TGTGCCAGCAGCCTAGGGCTAGCGGGAAGTGAGCAGTTCTTC.

In this sample, this clonotype turned up a few times. The V and J genes are TRBV5-1 and TRBJ2-3; 8 nucleotides align to TRBD1. V dropped 0 bases and J dropped 0; count of bases not matched to a gene: 3. CDR3 length: 16 amino acids. Germline values: CDR1 SGHRS, CDR2 YFSETQ. In nucleotides, the CDR3 is TGCGCCAGCAGCTTGGAAGGACAGGGTAGCACAGATACGCAGTATTTT. It yields the protein CASSLEGQGSTDTQYF.

V usage is TRBV4-1 and J usage is TRBJ1-2; D may be TRBD1 (5 bases). Germline CDR1 is MGHRA and CDR2 is YSYEKL. The V end lost 0 bases, the J end lost 4 bases, and 15 bases lay between the germline ends. The CDR3 is 16 residues long. CDR3 nucleotides: TGCGCCAGCAGCCAAGATGGAGCAGGGATGGGCTATGGCTACACCTTC. Translation gives CASSQDGAGMGYGYTF.

The CDR3 loop is CSAPHDFVYRNEQYF. CDR3 in DNA: TGCAGTGCGCCCCACGACTTCGTGTACCGGAATGAGCAGTACTTC. The chain combines TRBV20-1 with TRBJ2-7; no clear D gene. Germline CDR1 reads DFQATT; CDR2 reads SNEGSKA (reference sequence). Trimming took 6 bases from V and 7 from J, leaving 25 bases between them. The CDR3 is 15 residues long.

The chain carries TRBV10-3 and TRBJ2-1; either TRBD1 or TRBD2 may fit D (5 bases each). The V gene's germline CDR1 is ENHRY and CDR2 SYGVKD. Trimming pared 9 bases from V and 3 bases from J, leaving 21 bases between. This CDR3 comprises 16 residues. CDR3 sequence (DNA): TGTGCCATAAGTTCTTCGGGACGAGCGGACTACAATGAGCAGTTCTTC. It codes for CAISSSGRADYNEQFF.

Only a few counts were recorded for this clonotype. In DNA form, the CDR3 reads TGTGCCACCAGCAGAGAGATCGACGACACAGATACGCAGTATTTT. This translates into CATSREIDDTDTQYF. The chain links TRBV15 to TRBJ2-3; no reliable D call. V lost 0 bases and J lost 2, with 9 bases in between. CDR1 LNHNV and CDR2 YYDKDF come from the germline V gene (reference sequence). The CDR3 contains 15 residues.

This clonotype turned up a few times. This chain links TRBV20-1 with TRBJ2-5; no definite D call. Per the germline V gene, CDR1 is DFQATT and CDR2 is SNEGSKA (reference sequence). V was shortened by 6 bases and J by 2 bases, with 10 bases between the two germline ends. CDR3 length: 12 amino acids. This CDR3 reads CSAPNKQETQYF. The CDR3 DNA sequence: TGCAGTGCCCCAAATAAACAAGAGACCCAGTACTTC.

This clonotype was detected a few times. V usage is TRBV10-2 and J usage is TRBJ2-1; possible D gene TRBD1, 5 bases. Germline CDR1 reads WSHSY; CDR2 reads SAAADI. The CDR3 consists of 14 residues. V was cut by 3 bases and J by 0 bases, with 6 bases left in between. The DNA of the CDR3 is TGCGCCAGCAGTGAACAGGTCTCCTACAATGAGCAGTTCTTC. It encodes CASSEQVSYNEQFF.

The gene calls are TRBV12-3 or TRBV12-4 and TRBJ1-4; 7 positions agree with TRBD1. The CDR3 has 15 amino acids. The V and J ends lost 7 bases and 8 bases, in that order; junction bases with no gene match: 13. In DNA form, the CDR3 reads TGTGCCAGCATTAAAAGCAGGGGGATGGGCGAAAAACTGTTTTTT. Translating gives CASIKSRGMGEKLFF.

The chain links TRBV2 to TRBJ1-1, with a weak D call TRBD1 (6 bases). Germline V gene sequence: CDR1 SNHLY, CDR2 FYNNEI. V was clipped by 2 bases and J by 3 bases, with 16 bases between them. The CDR3 covers 16 residues. CDR3 coding DNA: TGTGCCAGCAGTGAAAATCCCACAGGGACGGACACTGAAGCTTTCTTT. It encodes CASSENPTGTDTEAFF.

Only a few counts were recorded for this clonotype. V is TRBV6-1 and J is TRBJ2-5; possible D gene TRBD1, 6 bases. Trimming took off 0 bases at V and 7 bases at J, with 9 bases between the two ends. The germline CDR1 and CDR2 sequences are MNHNS and SASEGT. The CDR3 loop spans 13 amino acids. The CDR3 spells CASSEAVRGTQYF. Here the CDR3 DNA reads TGTGCCAGCAGTGAAGCTGTCAGGGGGACCCAGTACTTC.

The gene calls are TRBV7-9 and TRBJ2-3, with 12 bases matching TRBD2. V shed 7 bases and J 3 bases; nucleotides not matched to a gene: 8. In germline, CDR1 is SEHNR, CDR2 FQNEAQ (reference sequence). There are 16 residues in the CDR3. The DNA of the CDR3 is TGTGCCAGCAAACGGACTAGCGGGAAAAAAACAGATACGCAGTATTTT. It codes for CASKRTSGKKTDTQYF.

This chain uses TRBV20-1 with TRBJ2-7, with 9 bases matching TRBD2. Per germline, CDR1 DFQATT and CDR2 SNEGSKA (reference sequence). V lost 2 bases and J lost 6; bases outside the gene matches: 11. This CDR3 is 15 amino acids long. CDR3 nucleotide sequence: TGCAGTGCTAGATTCGGTAGCGGGAGTTTCAGCGAGCAGTACTTC. Translation: CSARFGSGSFSEQYF.

A few counts support this clonotype. The chain joins TRBV7-9 to TRBJ1-2; D gene uncertain. CDR1 SEHNR and CDR2 FQNEAQ come from the germline V gene (reference sequence). This CDR3 has 15 amino acids. V was shortened by 3 bases and J by 3 bases, with 14 bases between the two germline ends. CDR3: CASSFAGLGDYGYTF. CDR3 DNA: TGTGCCAGCAGCTTTGCGGGCCTTGGGGACTATGGCTACACCTTC.

The chain couples TRBV7-2 to TRBJ2-3; tentative D call: TRBD2 (5 bases). Germline V gives CDR1 SGHTA, CDR2 FQGNSA. CDR3 length equals 14 residues. With 2 bases removed from V and 4 bases from J, the gap between germline ends came to 10 bases. CDR3 DNA: TGTGCCAGCAGCTTAAACCTCGGGGCAGATACGCAGTATTTT. The encoded protein is CASSLNLGADTQYF.

A few counts support this clonotype. The chain has TRBV5-5 and TRBJ2-5; D is perhaps TRBD1 or TRBD2 (5 bases each). V gave up 0 bases and J gave up 2 bases, with 8 bases separating them. Germline V gene data show CDR1 as SGHKS and CDR2 as YYEKEE (reference sequence). This CDR3 comprises 14 residues. The CDR3 region has the DNA TGTGCCAGCAGCTTGGGGGACCTTCAAGAGACCCAGTACTTC. Amino acids: CASSLGDLQETQYF. Full variable domain (missing parts from reference TRBV5-5 and TRBJ2-5): DAGVTQSPTHLIKTRGQQVTLRCSPISGHKSVSWYQQVLGQGPQFIFQYYEKEERGRGNFPDRFSARQFPNYSSELNVNALLLGDSALYLCASSLGDLQETQYFGPGTRLLVL.

This clonotype showed up just a few times. The chain recombines TRBV27 with TRBJ1-1, with 7 bases identical to TRBD1. Germline V gives CDR1 MNHEY, CDR2 SMNVEV (reference sequence). The V and J ends lost 10 bases and 4 bases, in that order; junction bases with no gene match: 9. CDR3 size: 13 residues. The CDR3 bases are TGTGCCACCTCATTCGGGACAGCCACTGAAGCTTTCTTT. Translating gives CATSFGTATEAFF.

This clonotype was observed at least ten times. The V and J genes are TRBV29-1 and TRBJ2-2, with 9 bases fitting TRBD2. Germline values: CDR1 SQVTM, CDR2 ANQGSEA. This CDR3 has 15 amino acids. V lost 5 bases to trimming and J lost 2 bases; unmatched junction nucleotides: 6. The CDR3 protein is CSVRTSASNTGELFF. CDR3 DNA: TGCAGCGTTCGGACTAGCGCCTCCAACACCGGGGAGCTGTTTTTT.

This clonotype was counted only a few times. The chain combines TRBV4-1 with TRBJ2-1; 8 bases are a match to TRBD2. V gave up 0 bases and J gave up 4 bases; unmatched junction bases: 5. In germline, CDR1 is MGHRA, CDR2 YSYEKL. This CDR3 has 16 residues. CDR3 residues: CASSQDPGGEYNEQFF. The CDR3 coding sequence is TGCGCCAGCAGCCAAGATCCGGGGGGGGAGTACAATGAGCAGTTCTTC.

This clonotype has just a few counts. This rearrangement joins TRBV10-1 to TRBJ2-7; 14 bases line up with TRBD2. The germline V gene encodes CDR1 WNHNN and CDR2 SYGVQD (reference sequence). The ends lost 7 bases at V and 0 bases at J; junction bases unmatched: 14. CDR3 size: 19 residues. CDR3: CASKNVGTSGSPSSYEQYF. The CDR3 nucleotides are TGCGCCAGCAAGAATGTTGGGACTAGCGGGAGCCCGAGCTCCTACGAGCAGTACTTC.

The chain combines TRBV18 with TRBJ2-4; TRBD1 might be the D (6 bases). The J call may not be correct, given that the DNA end is closer to TRBJ2-7. There are 14 residues in the CDR3. Germline values: CDR1 KGHSH, CDR2 LQKENI. CDR3 amino acids: CASSPLAAGDEQYF. The DNA for the CDR3 is TGTGCCAGCTCACCACTGGCGGCAGGGGACGAGCAGTACTTC.

V usage is TRBV6-1 and J usage is TRBJ2-1; a possible D gene is TRBD2 (5 bases). Trimming took off 3 bases at V and 0 bases at J, with 15 bases between the two ends. CDR1 MNHNS and CDR2 SASEGT come from the germline V gene. This CDR3 region has 17 residues. In DNA, the CDR3 is TGTGCCAGCAGTGAGGACCAGCGGTTCAGCTCCTACAATGAGCAGTTCTTC. Protein: CASSEDQRFSSYNEQFF.

Points on this clonotype: This may be a read error: a much more frequent sequence differs by one nucleotide. DNA for the CDR3: TGCACCAGCAGCCAAGTACCGGAACTGGAATCCTACGAGCAGTACTTC. This gives the protein CTSSQVPELESYEQYF. This chain connects TRBV4-1 to TRBJ2-7, with D unresolved. The CDR3 spans 16 residues. The germline V gene has CDR1 MGHRA and CDR2 YSYEKL.

This rearrangement joins TRBV6-2 or TRBV6-3 to TRBJ1-4; tentative D call: TRBD1 (6 bases). Germline CDR1 MNHEY, CDR2 SVGEGT. The CDR3 runs to 13 residues. The V end was cut by 6 bases, the J end by 7 bases, with 12 bases between. This CDR3 reads CASRQRTVEKLFF. CDR3 DNA: TGTGCCAGCAGACAAAGGACAGTTGAAAAACTGTTTTTT.

The chain is built from TRBV20-1 and TRBJ2-1, with D possibly matching TRBD2 (6 bases). This CDR3 contains 15 residues. In germline, CDR1 is DFQATT, CDR2 SNEGSKA (reference sequence). The ends were cut back, 1 base at V and 0 bases at J, with 10 bases in the middle. Written as DNA, the CDR3 is TGCAGTGCTAGAGGGGTCGGGAGCTCCTACAATGAGCAGTTCTTC. Translation gives CSARGVGSSYNEQFF.